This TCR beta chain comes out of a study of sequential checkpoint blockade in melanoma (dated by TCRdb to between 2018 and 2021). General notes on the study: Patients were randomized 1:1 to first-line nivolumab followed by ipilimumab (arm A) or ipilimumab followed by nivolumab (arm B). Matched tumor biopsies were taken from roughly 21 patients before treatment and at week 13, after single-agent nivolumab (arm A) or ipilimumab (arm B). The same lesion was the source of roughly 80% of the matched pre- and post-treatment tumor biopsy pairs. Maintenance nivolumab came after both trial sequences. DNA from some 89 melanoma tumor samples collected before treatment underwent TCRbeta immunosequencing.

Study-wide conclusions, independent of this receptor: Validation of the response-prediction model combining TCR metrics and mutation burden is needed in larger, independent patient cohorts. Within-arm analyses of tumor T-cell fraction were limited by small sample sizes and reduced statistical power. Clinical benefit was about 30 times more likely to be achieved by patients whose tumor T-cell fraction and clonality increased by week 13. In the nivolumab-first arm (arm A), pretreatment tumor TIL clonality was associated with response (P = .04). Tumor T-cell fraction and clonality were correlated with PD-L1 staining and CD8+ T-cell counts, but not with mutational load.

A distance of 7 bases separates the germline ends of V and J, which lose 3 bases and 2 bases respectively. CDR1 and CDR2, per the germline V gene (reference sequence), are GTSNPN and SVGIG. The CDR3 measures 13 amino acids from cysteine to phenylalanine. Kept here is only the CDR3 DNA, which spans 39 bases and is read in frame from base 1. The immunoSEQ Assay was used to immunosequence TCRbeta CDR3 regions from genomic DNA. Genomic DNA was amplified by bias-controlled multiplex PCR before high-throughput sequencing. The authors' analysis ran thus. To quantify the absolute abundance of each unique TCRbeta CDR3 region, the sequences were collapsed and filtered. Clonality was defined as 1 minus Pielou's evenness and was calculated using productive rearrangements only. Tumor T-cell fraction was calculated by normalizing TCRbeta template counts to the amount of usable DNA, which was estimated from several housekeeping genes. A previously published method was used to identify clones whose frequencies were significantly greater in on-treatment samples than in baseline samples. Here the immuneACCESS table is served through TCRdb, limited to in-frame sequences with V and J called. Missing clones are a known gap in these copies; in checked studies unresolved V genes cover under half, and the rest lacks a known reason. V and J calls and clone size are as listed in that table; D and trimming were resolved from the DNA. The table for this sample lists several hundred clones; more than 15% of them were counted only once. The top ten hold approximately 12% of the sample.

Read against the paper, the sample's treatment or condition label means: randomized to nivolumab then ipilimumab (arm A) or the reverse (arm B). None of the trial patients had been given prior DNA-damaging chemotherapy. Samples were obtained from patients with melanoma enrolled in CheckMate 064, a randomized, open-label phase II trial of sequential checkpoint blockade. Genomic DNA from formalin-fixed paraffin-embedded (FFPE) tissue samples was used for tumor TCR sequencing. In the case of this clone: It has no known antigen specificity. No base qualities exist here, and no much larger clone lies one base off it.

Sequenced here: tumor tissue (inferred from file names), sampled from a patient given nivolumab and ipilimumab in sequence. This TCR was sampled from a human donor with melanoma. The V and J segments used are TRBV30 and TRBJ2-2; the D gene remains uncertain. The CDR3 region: CAWRKSNTGELFF. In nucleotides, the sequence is TGTGCCTGGAGAAAGAGTAACACCGGGGAGCTGTTTTTT.